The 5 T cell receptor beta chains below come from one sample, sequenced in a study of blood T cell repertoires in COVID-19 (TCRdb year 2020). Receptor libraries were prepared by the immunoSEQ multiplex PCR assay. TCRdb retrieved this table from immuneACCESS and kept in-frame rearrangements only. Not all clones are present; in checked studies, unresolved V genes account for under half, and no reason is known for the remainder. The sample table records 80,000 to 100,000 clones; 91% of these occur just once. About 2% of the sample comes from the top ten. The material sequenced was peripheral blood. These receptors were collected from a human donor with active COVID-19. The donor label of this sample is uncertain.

CDR3 DNA sequence: TGCGCCAGCAATTTAATCGCGGGGTCCACTGAAGCTTTCTTT. Its translation: CASNLIAGSTEAFF. The rearrangement uses TRBV5-1 and TRBJ1-1; D is unclear. From germline, CDR1 is SGHRS and CDR2 YFSETQ. Trimming left V 6 bases short and J 4 bases short, with 16 bases between. CDR3 length equals 14 residues.

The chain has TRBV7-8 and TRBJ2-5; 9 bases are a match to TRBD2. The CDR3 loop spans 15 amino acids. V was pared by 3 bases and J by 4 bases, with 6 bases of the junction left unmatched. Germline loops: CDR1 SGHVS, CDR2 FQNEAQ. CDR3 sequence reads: CASSFRGGARETQYF. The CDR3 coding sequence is TGTGCCAGCAGCTTCCGCGGGGGGGCTCGAGAGACCCAGTACTTC.

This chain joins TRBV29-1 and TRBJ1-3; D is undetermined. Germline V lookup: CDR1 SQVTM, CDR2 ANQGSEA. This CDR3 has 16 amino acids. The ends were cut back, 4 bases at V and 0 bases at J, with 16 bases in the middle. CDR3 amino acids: CSVALGQVGSGNTIYF. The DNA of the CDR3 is TGCAGCGTTGCCCTTGGGCAGGTTGGCTCTGGAAACACCATATATTTT.

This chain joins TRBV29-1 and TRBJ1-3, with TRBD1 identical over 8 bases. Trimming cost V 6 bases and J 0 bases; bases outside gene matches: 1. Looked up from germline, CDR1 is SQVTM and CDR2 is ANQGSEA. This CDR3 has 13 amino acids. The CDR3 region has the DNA TGCAGCGTGGGACAGGTCTCTGGAAACACCATATATTTT. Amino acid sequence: CSVGQVSGNTIYF.

The CDR3 region has the DNA TGTGCCAGTAGTATATACGACAGGGACACTGAAGCTTTCTTT. Amino acid sequence: CASSIYDRDTEAFF. The chain combines TRBV19 with TRBJ1-1; 7 nucleotides agree with TRBD1. The CDR3 sequence is 14 residues long. Germline V gene sequence: CDR1 LNHDA, CDR2 SQIVND (reference sequence). The V and J ends lost 2 bases and 3 bases, in that order; junction bases with no gene match: 3.